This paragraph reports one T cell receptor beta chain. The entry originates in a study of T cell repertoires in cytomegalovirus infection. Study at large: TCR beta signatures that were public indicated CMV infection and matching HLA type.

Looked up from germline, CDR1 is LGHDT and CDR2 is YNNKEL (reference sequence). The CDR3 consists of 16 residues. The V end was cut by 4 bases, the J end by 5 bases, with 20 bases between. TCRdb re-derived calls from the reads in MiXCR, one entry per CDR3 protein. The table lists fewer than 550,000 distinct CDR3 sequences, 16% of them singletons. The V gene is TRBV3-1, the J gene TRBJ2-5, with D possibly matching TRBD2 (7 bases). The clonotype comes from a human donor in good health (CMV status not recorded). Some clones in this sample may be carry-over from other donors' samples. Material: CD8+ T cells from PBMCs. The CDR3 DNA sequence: TGTGCCAGCAGCCCCTCCTTTGGGGGGGGCTGGGAGACCCAGTACTTC. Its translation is CASSPSFGGGWETQYF.